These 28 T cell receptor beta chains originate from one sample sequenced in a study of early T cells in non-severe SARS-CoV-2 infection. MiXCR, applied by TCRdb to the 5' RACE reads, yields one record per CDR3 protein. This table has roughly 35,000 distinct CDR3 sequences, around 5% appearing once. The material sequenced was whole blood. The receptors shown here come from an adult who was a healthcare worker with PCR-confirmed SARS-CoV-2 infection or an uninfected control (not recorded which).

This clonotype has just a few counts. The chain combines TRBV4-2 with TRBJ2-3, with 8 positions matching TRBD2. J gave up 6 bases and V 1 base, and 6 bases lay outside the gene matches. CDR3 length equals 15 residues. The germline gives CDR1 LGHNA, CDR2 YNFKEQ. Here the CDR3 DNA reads TGTGCCAGCAGCCAAGGACTAGCGTTTGGGGATACGCAGTATTTT. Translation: CASSQGLAFGDTQYF.

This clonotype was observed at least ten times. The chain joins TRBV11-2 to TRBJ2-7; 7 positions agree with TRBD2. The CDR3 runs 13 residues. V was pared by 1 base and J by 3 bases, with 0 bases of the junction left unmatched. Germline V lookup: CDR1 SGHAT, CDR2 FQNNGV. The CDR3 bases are TGTGCCAGCAGCTTAGGGGGGGGCTACGAGCAGTACTTC. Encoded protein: CASSLGGGYEQYF.

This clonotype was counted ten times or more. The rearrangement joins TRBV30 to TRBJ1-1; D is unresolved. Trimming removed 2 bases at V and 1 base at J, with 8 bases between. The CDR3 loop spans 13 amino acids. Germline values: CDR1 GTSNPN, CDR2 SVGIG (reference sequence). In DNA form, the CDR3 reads TGTGCCTGGAGTTTAGAGCAGAACACTGAAGCTTTCTTT. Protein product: CAWSLEQNTEAFF. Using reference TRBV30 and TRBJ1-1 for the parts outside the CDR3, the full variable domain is SQTIHQWPATLVQPVGSPLSLECTVEGTSNPNLYWYRQAAGRGLQLLFYSVGIGQISSEVPQNLSASRPQDRQFILSSKKLLLSDSGFYLCAWSLEQNTEAFFGQGTRLTVV.

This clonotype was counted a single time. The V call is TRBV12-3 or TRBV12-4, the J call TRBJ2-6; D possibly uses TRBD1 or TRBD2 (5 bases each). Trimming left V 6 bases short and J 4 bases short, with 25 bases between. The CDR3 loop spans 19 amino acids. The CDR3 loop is CASRPSNRGLILGANVLTF. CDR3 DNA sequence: TGTGCCAGCAGACCATCCAACCGGGGCCTCATACTGGGGGCCAACGTCCTGACTTTC.

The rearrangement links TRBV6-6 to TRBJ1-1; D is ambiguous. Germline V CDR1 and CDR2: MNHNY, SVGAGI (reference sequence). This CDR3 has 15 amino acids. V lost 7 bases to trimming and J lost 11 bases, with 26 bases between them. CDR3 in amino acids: CASIAGSRAFPRAFF. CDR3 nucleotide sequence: TGTGCCAGCATCGCGGGGAGCCGGGCCTTTCCTCGGGCTTTCTTT.

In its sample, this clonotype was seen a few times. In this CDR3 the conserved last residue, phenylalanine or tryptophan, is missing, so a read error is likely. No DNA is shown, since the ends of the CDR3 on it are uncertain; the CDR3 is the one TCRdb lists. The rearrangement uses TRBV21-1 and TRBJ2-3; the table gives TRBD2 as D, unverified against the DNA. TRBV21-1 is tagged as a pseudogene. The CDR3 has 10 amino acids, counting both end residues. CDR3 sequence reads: CASGSQQYLG.

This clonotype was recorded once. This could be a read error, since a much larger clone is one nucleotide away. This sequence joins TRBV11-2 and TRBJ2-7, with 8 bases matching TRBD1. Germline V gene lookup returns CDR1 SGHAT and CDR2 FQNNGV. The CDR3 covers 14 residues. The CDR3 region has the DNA TGTGCCAGCGGCTTGGGGGACAGGATCTACGAGCAGTACTTC. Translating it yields CASGLGDRIYEQYF.

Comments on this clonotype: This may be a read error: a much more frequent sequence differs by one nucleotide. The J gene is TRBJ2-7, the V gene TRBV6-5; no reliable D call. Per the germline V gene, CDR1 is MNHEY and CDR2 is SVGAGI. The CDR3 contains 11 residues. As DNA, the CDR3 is TGTCCCAGCAGTTCCCTCTACGAGCAGTACTTC. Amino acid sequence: CPSSSLYEQYF.

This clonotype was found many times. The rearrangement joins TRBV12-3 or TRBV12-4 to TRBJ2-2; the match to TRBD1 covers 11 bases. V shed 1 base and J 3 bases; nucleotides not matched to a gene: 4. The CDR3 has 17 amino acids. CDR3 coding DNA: TGTGCCAGCAGTTTAGGGACAGGGGGCGCGGACACCGGGGAGCTGTTTTTT. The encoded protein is CASSLGTGGADTGELFF.

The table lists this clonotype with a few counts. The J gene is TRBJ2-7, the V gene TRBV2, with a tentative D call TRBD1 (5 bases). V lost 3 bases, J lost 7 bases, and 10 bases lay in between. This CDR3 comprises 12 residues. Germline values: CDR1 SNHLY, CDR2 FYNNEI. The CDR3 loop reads CASSDKGYEQYF. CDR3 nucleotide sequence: TGTGCCAGCAGTGATAAGGGGTATGAGCAGTACTTC. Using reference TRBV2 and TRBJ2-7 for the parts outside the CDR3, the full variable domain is EPEVTQTPSHQVTQMGQEVILRCVPISNHLYFYWYRQILGQKVEFLVSFYNNEISEKSEIFDDQFSVERPDGSNFTLKIRSTKLEDSAMYFCASSDKGYEQYFGPGTRLTVT.

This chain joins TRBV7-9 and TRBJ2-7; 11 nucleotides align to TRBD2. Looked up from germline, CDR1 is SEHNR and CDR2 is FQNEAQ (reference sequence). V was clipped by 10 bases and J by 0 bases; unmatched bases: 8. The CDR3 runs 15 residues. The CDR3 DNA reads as TGTGCCATCCAGCCGACTAGCGGGGCCTCCTACGAGCAGTACTTC. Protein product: CAIQPTSGASYEQYF.

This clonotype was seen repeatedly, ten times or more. CDR3: CRGGGDYEQYF. The CDR3 DNA is TGCAGGGGAGGGGGGGACTACGAGCAGTACTTC. The chain combines TRBV20-1 with TRBJ2-7; perhaps TRBD2 as D (7 bases). This CDR3 is built from 11 residues. Germline V gene sequence: CDR1 DFQATT, CDR2 SNEGSKA (reference sequence).

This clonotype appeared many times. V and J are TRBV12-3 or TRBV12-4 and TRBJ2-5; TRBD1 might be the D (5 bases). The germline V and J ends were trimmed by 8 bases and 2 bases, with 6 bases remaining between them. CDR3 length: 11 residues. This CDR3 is CASRQQETQYF. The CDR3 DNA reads TGTGCCAGCCGACAGCAAGAGACCCAGTACTTC.

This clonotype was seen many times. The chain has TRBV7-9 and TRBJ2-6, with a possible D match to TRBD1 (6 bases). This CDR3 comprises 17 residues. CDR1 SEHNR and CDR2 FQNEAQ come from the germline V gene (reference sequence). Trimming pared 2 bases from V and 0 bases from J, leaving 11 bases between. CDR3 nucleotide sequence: TGTGCCAGCAGCTTAACGGGACAAATCTCTGGGGCCAACGTCCTGACTTTC. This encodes CASSLTGQISGANVLTF.

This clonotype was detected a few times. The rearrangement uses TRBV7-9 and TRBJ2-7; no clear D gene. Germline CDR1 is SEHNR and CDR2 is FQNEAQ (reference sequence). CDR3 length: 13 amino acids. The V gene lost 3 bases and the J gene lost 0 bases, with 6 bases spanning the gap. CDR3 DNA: TGTGCCAGCAGCTTCCAAAACTCCTACGAGCAGTACTTC. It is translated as CASSFQNSYEQYF. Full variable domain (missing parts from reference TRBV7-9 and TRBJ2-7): DTGVSQNPRHKITKRGQNVTFRCDPISEHNRLYWYRQTLGQGPEFLTYFQNEAQLEKSRLLSDRFSAERPKGSFSTLEIQRTEQGDSAMYLCASSFQNSYEQYFGPGTRLTVT.

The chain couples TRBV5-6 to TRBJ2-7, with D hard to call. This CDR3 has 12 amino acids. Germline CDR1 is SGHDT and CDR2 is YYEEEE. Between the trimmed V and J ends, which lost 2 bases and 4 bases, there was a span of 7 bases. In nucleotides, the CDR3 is TGTGCCAGCAGCTTAATGGAATACGAGCAGTACTTC. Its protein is CASSLMEYEQYF.

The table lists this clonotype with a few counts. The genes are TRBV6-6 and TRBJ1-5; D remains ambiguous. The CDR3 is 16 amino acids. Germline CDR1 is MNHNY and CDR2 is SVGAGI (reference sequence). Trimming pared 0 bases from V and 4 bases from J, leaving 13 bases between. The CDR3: CASSYSRPGQNQPQHF. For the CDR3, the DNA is TGTGCCAGCAGTTACTCGCGCCCCGGGCAGAATCAGCCCCAGCATTTT.

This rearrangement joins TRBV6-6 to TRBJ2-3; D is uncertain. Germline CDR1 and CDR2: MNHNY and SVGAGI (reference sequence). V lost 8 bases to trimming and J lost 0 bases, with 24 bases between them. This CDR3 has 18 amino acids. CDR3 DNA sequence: TGTGCCAGCTCCTCCGGCCTGGTGGTGGTTACTAGCACAGATACGCAGTATTTT. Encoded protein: CASSSGLVVVTSTDTQYF.

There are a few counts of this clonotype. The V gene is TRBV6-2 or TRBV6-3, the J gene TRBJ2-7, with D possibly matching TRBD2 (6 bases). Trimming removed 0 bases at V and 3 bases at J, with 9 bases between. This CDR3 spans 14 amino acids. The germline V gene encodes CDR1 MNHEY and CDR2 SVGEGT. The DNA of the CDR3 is TGTGCCAGCAGTTACTCGAAGGAGGGCTACGAGCAGTACTTC. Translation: CASSYSKEGYEQYF.

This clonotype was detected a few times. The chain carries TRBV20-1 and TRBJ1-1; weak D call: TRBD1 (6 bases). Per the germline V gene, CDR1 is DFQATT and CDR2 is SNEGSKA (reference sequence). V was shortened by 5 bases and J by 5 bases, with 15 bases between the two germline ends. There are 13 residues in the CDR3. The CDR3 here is CSAARTGRTEAFF. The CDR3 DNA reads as TGCAGTGCTGCTCGTACAGGGAGGACTGAAGCTTTCTTT.

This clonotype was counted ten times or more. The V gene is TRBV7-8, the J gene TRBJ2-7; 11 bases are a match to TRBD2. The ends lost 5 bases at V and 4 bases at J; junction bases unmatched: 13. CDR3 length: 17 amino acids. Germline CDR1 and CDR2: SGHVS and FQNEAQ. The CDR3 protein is CASSAFRGSSGRYEQYF. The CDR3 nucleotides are TGTGCCAGCAGCGCCTTTAGGGGCTCTAGCGGGAGGTACGAGCAGTACTTC.

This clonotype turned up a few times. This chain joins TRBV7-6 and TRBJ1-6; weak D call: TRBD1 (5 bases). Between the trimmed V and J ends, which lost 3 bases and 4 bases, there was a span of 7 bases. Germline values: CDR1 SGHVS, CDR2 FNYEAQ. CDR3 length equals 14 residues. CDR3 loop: CASSLRGYNSPLHF. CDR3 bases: TGTGCCAGCAGCTTGAGGGGATATAATTCACCCCTCCACTTT.

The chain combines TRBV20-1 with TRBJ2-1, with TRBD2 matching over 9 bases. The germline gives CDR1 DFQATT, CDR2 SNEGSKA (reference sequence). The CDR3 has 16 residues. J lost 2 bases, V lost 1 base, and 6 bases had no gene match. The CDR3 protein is CSARAYSGGTYNEQFF. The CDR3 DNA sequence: TGCAGTGCTAGAGCCTATAGCGGGGGAACCTACAATGAGCAGTTCTTC.

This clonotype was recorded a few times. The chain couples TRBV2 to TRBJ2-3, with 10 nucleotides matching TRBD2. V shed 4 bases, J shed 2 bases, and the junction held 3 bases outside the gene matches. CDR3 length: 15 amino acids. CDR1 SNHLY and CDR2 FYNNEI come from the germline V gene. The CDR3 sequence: CASSGSGRITDTQYF. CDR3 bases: TGTGCCAGCAGTGGTAGCGGGAGGATCACAGATACGCAGTATTTT.

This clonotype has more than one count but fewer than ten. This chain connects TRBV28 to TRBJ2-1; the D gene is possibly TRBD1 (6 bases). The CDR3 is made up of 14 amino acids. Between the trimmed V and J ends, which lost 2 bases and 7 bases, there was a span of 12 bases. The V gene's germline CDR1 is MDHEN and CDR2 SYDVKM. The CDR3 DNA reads TGTGCCAGCAGTTTACAGGGGCGAGGGAATGAGCAGTTCTTC. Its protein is CASSLQGRGNEQFF.

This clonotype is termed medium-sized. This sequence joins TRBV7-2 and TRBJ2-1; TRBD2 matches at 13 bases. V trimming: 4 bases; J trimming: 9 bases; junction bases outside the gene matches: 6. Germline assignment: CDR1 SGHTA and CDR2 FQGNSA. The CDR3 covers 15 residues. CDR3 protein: CASSSTSGGAGEQFF. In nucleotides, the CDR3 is TGTGCCAGCAGCTCTACTAGCGGGGGGGCGGGTGAGCAGTTCTTC.

CDR3: CASSLLETAEQYF. DNA for the CDR3: TGTGCCAGCTCACTTCTGGAGACAGCCGAGCAGTACTTC. The J gene is TRBJ2-7, the V gene TRBV18, with D perhaps matching TRBD1 (5 bases). V was pared by 4 bases and J by 6 bases, with 13 bases between. The CDR3 contains 13 residues. Per the germline V gene, CDR1 is KGHSH and CDR2 is LQKENI.

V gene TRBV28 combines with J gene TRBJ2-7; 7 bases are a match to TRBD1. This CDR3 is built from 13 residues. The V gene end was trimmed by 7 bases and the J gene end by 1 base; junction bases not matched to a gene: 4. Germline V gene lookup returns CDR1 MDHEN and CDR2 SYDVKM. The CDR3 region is CASTSGQSYEQYF. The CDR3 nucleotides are TGTGCCAGCACTTCGGGACAGTCCTACGAGCAGTACTTC.